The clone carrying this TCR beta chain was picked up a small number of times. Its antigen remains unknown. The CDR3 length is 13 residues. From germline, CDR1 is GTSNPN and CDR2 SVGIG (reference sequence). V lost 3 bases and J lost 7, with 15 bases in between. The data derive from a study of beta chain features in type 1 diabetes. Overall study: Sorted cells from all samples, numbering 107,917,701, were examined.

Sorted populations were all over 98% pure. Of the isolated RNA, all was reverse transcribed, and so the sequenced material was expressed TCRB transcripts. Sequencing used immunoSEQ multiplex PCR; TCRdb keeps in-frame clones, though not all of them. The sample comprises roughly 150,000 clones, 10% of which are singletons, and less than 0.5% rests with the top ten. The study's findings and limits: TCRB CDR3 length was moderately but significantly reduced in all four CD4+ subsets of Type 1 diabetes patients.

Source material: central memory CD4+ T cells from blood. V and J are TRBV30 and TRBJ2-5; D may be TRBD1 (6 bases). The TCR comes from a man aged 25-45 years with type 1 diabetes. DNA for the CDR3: TGTGCCTGGAGCAGGGGCGCCTCTTTGACCCAGTACTTC. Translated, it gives CAWSRGASLTQYF.